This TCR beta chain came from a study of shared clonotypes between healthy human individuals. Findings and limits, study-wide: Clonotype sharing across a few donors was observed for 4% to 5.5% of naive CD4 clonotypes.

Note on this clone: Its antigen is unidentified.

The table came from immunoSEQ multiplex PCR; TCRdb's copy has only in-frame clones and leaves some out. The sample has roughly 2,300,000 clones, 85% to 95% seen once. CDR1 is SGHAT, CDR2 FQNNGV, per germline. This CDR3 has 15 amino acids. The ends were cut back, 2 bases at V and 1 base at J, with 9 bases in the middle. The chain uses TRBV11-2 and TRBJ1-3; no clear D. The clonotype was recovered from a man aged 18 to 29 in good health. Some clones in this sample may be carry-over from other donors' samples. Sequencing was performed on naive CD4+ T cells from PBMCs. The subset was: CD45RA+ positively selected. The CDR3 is CASSLFTASGNTIYF. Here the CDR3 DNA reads TGTGCCAGCAGCTTATTTACAGCTTCTGGAAACACCATATATTTT.